Following are 9 T cell receptor beta chains from one sample sequenced in a study of blood T cell repertoires in COVID-19. Sequencing used immunoSEQ multiplex PCR; TCRdb keeps in-frame clones, though not all of them. The sample has around 150,000 clones; around 82% are singletons. Sequencing input: peripheral blood. The receptors were sampled from an older woman with acute or convalescent COVID-19.

This rearrangement joins TRBV7-2 to TRBJ2-3, with 11 bases matching TRBD2. Germline V gene lookup returns CDR1 SGHTA and CDR2 FQGNSA. The CDR3 consists of 16 residues. Unmatched junction bases numbered 2, after V lost 1 base and J lost 2 bases. As DNA, the CDR3 is TGTGCCAGCAGCTTAGGACTAGCGGGGAACACAGATACGCAGTATTTT. It is translated as CASSLGLAGNTDTQYF.

This clone has just a few counts. The CDR3 coding sequence is TGTGCCAGCAGTGATCCGGGACTAGCCTTGGAGCAGTACTTC. Translating gives CASSDPGLALEQYF. J is TRBJ2-7 and V is TRBV2; 9 bases agree with TRBD2. This CDR3 has 14 amino acids. J gave up 7 bases and V 3 bases, and 7 bases lay outside the gene matches. The germline V gene has CDR1 SNHLY and CDR2 FYNNEI. The whole variable domain, filled in from reference TRBV2 and TRBJ2-7, reads EPEVTQTPSHQVTQMGQEVILRCVPISNHLYFYWYRQILGQKVEFLVSFYNNEISEKSEIFDDQFSVERPDGSNFTLKIRSTKLEDSAMYFCASSDPGLALEQYFGPGTRLTVT.

This rearrangement joins TRBV24-1 to TRBJ2-3; 13 bases are shared with TRBD2. Germline V gives CDR1 KGHDR, CDR2 SFDVKD. The CDR3 consists of 16 residues. V shed 6 bases, J shed 2 bases, and the junction held 4 bases outside the gene matches. The CDR3 DNA is TGTGCCACCAGTCCTACTAGCGGGAGGGACACAGATACGCAGTATTTT. It codes for CATSPTSGRDTDTQYF.

CDR3: CASSLVTGGYGYTF. As DNA, the CDR3 is TGTGCCAGCAGCTTAGTGACAGGGGGGTATGGCTACACCTTC. The chain recombines TRBV7-2 with TRBJ1-2; 9 bases fit TRBD1. CDR1 SGHTA and CDR2 FQGNSA come from the germline V gene. There are 14 residues in the CDR3. Trimming at V came to 1 base and at J to 5 bases, leaving 2 bases not matched to a gene.

As regards this clone: Other DNA variants within this sample encode the same CDR3. This chain connects TRBV3-1 (or the pseudogene TRBV3-2) to TRBJ1-1; a weak D match, TRBD1 (5 bases). The germline CDR1 and CDR2 sequences are LGHDT and YNNKEL (reference sequence). This CDR3 has 14 residues. V lost 1 base and J lost 4, with 10 bases in between. This CDR3 is CASSQVGGGTEAFF. CDR3 DNA sequence: TGTGCCAGCAGCCAAGTGGGGGGTGGCACTGAAGCTTTCTTT.

J is TRBJ1-5 and V is TRBV24-1; D is possibly TRBD1 (5 bases). Trimming left V 4 bases short and J 4 bases short, with 16 bases between. The CDR3 is 16 amino acids. CDR1 and CDR2 (germline): KGHDR, SFDVKD. CDR3 sequence: CATSEGRDSLNQPQHF. CDR3 nucleotides: TGTGCCACCAGTGAGGGCCGTGACAGTTTAAATCAGCCCCAGCATTTT.

The count of this clone is one. The J gene is TRBJ2-3, the V gene TRBV11-3; D remains unclear. With 5 bases removed from V and 3 bases from J, the gap between germline ends came to 12 bases. The germline V gene encodes CDR1 SGHNT and CDR2 YENEEA. The CDR3 runs 14 residues. The CDR3 DNA sequence: TGTGCCAGCAGCCCTGGGCATATTACAGATACGCAGTATTTT. Its translation is CASSPGHITDTQYF.

The rearrangement joins TRBV6-5 to TRBJ1-2; 7 bases are a match to TRBD1. V shed 8 bases and J 5 bases; nucleotides not matched to a gene: 8. CDR1 is MNHEY and CDR2 is SVGAGI in the germline V gene. The CDR3 spans 13 residues. CDR3 in amino acids: CASRPGQLYGYTF. The DNA for the CDR3 is TGTGCCAGCCGACCGGGACAGCTTTATGGCTACACCTTC.

The chain links TRBV5-1 to TRBJ2-1; TRBD2 is a possible D gene (5 bases). Germline loops: CDR1 SGHRS, CDR2 YFSETQ. Trimming shortened V by 0 bases and J by 7 bases, and 11 bases separated the two germline ends. The CDR3 runs 14 residues. CDR3 coding DNA: TGCGCCAGCAGCTTGGCGCTTACTAGGAATGAGCAGTTCTTC. This gives the protein CASSLALTRNEQFF.